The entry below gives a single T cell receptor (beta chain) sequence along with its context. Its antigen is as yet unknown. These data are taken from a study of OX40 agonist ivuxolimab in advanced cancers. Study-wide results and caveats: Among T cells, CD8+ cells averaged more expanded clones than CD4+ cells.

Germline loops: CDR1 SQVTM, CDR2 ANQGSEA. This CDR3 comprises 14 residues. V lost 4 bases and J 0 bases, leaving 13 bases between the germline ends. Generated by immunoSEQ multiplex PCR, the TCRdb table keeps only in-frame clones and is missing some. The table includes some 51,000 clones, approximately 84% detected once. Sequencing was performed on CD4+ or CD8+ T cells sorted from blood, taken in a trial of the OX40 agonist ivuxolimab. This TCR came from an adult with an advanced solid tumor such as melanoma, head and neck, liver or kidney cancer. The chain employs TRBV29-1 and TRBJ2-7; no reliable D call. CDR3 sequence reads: CSVVGDGFSYEQYF. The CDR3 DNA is TGCAGCGTTGTAGGAGATGGGTTCTCCTACGAGCAGTACTTC.